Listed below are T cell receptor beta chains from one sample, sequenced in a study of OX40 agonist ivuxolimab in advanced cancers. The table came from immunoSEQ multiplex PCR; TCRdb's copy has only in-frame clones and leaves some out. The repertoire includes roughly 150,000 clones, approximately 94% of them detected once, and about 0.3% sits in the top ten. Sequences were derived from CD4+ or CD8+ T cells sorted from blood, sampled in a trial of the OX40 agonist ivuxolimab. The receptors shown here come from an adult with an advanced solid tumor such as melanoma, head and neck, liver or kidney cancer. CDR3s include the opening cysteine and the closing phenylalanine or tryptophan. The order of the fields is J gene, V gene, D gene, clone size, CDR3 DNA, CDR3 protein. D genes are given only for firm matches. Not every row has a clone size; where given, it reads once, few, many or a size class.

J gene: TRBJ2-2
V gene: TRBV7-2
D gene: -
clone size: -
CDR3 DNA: TGTGCCAGCAGCTCCCGGCCGAACACCGGGGAGCTGTTTTTT
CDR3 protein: CASSSRPNTGELFF

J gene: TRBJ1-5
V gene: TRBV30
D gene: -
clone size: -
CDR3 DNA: TGTGCCTGGAGTGTATTCCCTACAAATCAGCCCCAGCATTTT
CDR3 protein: CAWSVFPTNQPQHF

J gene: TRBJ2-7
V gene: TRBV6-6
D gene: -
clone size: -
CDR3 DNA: TGTGCCAGCAGCGGCGCAACCTACGAGCAGTACTTC
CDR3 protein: CASSGATYEQYF

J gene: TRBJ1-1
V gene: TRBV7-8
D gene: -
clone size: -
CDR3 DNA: TGTGCCAGCAGCCCCAACCCGGACAGCGAAGCTTTCTTT
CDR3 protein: CASSPNPDSEAFF

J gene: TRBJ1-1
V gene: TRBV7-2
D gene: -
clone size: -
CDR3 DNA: TGTGCCAGCAGCCCACGGGTCATCACTGAAGCTTTCTTT
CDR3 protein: CASSPRVITEAFF

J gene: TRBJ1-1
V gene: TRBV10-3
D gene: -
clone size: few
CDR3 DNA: TGTGCCACAAGAGGGGTAACTGAAGCTTTCTTT
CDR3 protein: CATRGVTEAFF

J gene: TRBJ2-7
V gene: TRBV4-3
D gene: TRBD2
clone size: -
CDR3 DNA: TGCGCCAGCAGCCTAAGGGCTAGCGGGTCCTACGAGCAGTACTTC
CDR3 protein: CASSLRASGSYEQYF

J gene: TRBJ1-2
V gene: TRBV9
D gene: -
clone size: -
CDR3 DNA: TGTGCCAGCAGCGCCCCCGGATCGGGCTCTTACACCTTC
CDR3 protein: CASSAPGSGSYTF

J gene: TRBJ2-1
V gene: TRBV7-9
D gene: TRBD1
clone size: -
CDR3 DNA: TGTGCCAGCAGCGACCCCGGGACAGTATACAATGAGCAGTTCTTC
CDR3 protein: CASSDPGTVYNEQFF

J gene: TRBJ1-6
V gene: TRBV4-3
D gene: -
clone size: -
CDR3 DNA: TGCGCCAGCAGCCAAGACCCTTTGACCAATTCACCCCTCCACTTT
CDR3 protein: CASSQDPLTNSPLHF

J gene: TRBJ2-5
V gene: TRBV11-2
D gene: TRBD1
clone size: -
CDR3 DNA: TGTGCCAGCAGACGGCCGGGACAGAAAGAAGAGACCCAGTACTTC
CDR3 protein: CASRRPGQKEETQYF

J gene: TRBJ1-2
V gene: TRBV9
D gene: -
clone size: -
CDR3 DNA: TGTGCCAGCAGCGCGGACCAAGGGGTGGCGGGCTACACCTTC
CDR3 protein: CASSADQGVAGYTF

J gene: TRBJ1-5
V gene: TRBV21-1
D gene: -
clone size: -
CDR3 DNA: TGTGCCAGCAGCAAAGAGTCGAGAACCACCCCCCAGCATTTT
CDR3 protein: CASSKESRTTPQHF

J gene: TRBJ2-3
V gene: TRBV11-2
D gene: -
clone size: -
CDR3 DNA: TGTGCCAGCAGCTTTGGTGGTAGTCGAGATACGCAGTATTTT
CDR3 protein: CASSFGGSRDTQYF

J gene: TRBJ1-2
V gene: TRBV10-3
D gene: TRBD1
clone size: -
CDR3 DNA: TGTGCCATCAGTGAGTCGAACAGGGGTGCAGGCTACACCTTC
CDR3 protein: CAISESNRGAGYTF

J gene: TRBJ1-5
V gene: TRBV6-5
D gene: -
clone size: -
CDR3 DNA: TGTGCCAGCAGTCCCCAGGGTTTAGGGCAGCCCCAGCATTTT
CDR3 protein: CASSPQGLGQPQHF

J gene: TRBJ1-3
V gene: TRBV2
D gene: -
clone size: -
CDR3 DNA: TGTGCCAGCAGGGTGAGGGCAGGGCCTGGAAACACCATATATTTT
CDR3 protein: CASRVRAGPGNTIYF